The source of this T cell receptor beta chain is a study of shared clonotypes between healthy human individuals. Study in general: Donors were a couple of women and a few men aged 18 to 49.

Donors were healthy HIV-negative adults without recently reported acute infections or vaccinations. About 90 million PBMCs per unsorted sample were used for genomic DNA. Using ten immunoSEQ deep assay plates, investigators sequenced unsorted PBMC DNA. The assay was immunoSEQ multiplex PCR, and TCRdb's table has in-frame clones only and misses some. Among roughly 500,000 clones listed, 79% were seen once. The sample consisted of PBMCs. This TCR came from a woman between 35 and 50 years old in good health. Some clones in this sample may be carry-over from other donors' samples.

CDR3 sequence (DNA): TGTGCCAGTAGTCAACAGGTGGGTTTCCAAGAGACCCAGTACTTC. Translation: CASSQQVGFQETQYF. This rearrangement joins TRBV19 to TRBJ2-5, with D possibly being TRBD1 (5 bases). There are 15 residues in the CDR3. V gave up 5 bases and J gave up 1 base, with 14 bases separating them. Germline V gene lookup returns CDR1 LNHDA and CDR2 SQIVND (reference sequence).